The 27 T cell receptor beta chains below come from one sample, sequenced in a study of T cells in tuberculosis. Cells were sorted from thawed PBMC rested overnight and stained with GMM-loaded CD1B tetramer, viability dye and anti-CD3. The CD1B tetramers carried C32 glucose monomycolate purified from Rhodococcus equi. Generated by immunoSEQ multiplex PCR, the TCRdb table keeps only in-frame clones and is missing some. Of 55,000 to 70,000 clones in the sample, 81% are singletons; the top ten hold roughly 13%. Sequencing input: CD1b-GMM tetramer-negative cells sorted from PBMCs. Receptor source: an adult woman with latent tuberculosis.

This chain uses TRBV29-1 with TRBJ1-2; D call uncertain. The CDR3 consists of 12 residues. The germline V gene has CDR1 SQVTM and CDR2 ANQGSEA. V lost 4 bases, J lost 4 bases, and 10 bases lay in between. The CDR3 DNA reads TGCAGCGTTGTTGAGGGAGGCTATGGCTACACCTTC. This codes for CSVVEGGYGYTF.

This rearrangement joins TRBV7-6 to TRBJ2-7, with 7 bases matching TRBD1. J was trimmed by 1 base and V by 3 bases; bases with no gene match: 9. The CDR3 extends over 16 amino acids. Germline-derived CDR1 and CDR2 are SGHVS and FNYEAQ. The DNA for the CDR3 is TGTGCCAGCAGCTTGATACAGGGGTCTGCTTCCTACGAGCAGTACTTC. This gives the protein CASSLIQGSASYEQYF.

The gene calls are TRBV9 and TRBJ2-1, with D possibly matching TRBD1 (5 bases). V lost 4 bases and J 5 bases, leaving 19 bases between the germline ends. CDR3 length: 16 amino acids. Germline lookup yields CDR1 SGDLS and CDR2 YYNGEE. The CDR3 region has the DNA TGTGCCAGCAGCCCCCGCGTGGGGCTAACCAACAATGAGCAGTTCTTC. Its translation: CASSPRVGLTNNEQFF.

This clone was detected once. Other nucleotide sequences in the sample specify the same CDR3. V is TRBV7-3 and J is TRBJ2-1; D unresolved. Germline CDR1 is SGHTA and CDR2 is FQGTGA. V dropped 3 bases and J dropped 6 bases, with 6 bases sitting between them. The CDR3 is 12 amino acids. The CDR3 coding sequence is TGTGCCAGCAGCTTCTCGGGCAATGAGCAGTTCTTC. Translated, it gives CASSFSGNEQFF. The complete variable domain, with remaining parts taken from reference TRBV7-3 and TRBJ2-1, reads GAGVSQTPSNKVTEKGKYVELRCDPISGHTALYWYRQSLGQGPEFLIYFQGTGAADDSGLPNDRFFAVRPEGSVSTLKIQRTERGDSAVYLCASSFSGNEQFFGPGTRLTVL.

This chain links TRBV5-6 with TRBJ1-6; weak D call: TRBD1 (6 bases). Germline V gene sequence: CDR1 SGHDT, CDR2 YYEEEE. V was shortened by 4 bases and J by 5 bases, with 16 bases between the two germline ends. CDR3 length: 16 amino acids. The CDR3 DNA is TGTGCCAGCAGCGAACAGGGAAAGTGGGATAATTCACCCCTCCACTTT. Protein sequence: CASSEQGKWDNSPLHF.

The rearrangement links TRBV14 to TRBJ2-7, with 7 nucleotides matching TRBD2. The trim removed 1 base at V and 0 bases at J, leaving 3 bases unmatched. This CDR3 spans 15 amino acids. The germline V gene encodes CDR1 SGHDN and CDR2 FVKESK. CDR3 residues: CASSQGGGSSYEQYF. The CDR3 nucleotides are TGTGCCAGCAGCCAAGGGGGGGGGAGCTCCTACGAGCAGTACTTC.

The chain combines TRBV6-1 with TRBJ1-1; D perhaps matches TRBD1 (5 bases). This CDR3 comprises 16 residues. With 2 bases removed from V and 5 bases from J, the gap between germline ends came to 18 bases. Germline values: CDR1 MNHNS, CDR2 SASEGT. The chain's CDR3 is CASSEIGWGAGTEAFF. CDR3 nucleotide sequence: TGTGCCAGCAGTGAAATCGGTTGGGGCGCTGGGACTGAAGCTTTCTTT.

The V gene is TRBV11-3, the J gene TRBJ2-7; 9 bases are a match to TRBD1. This CDR3 region has 16 residues. The ends lost 2 bases at V and 0 bases at J; junction bases unmatched: 5. Germline V gene sequence: CDR1 SGHNT, CDR2 YENEEA. The CDR3 DNA sequence: TGTGCCAGCAGCTTACCGACAGGGGGTAACTCCTACGAGCAGTACTTC. This gives the protein CASSLPTGGNSYEQYF. Supplemented by reference TRBV11-3 and TRBJ2-7, the full variable domain reads EAGVVQSPRYKIIEKKQPVAFWCNPISGHNTLYWYLQNLGQGPELLIRYENEEAVDDSQLPKDRFSAERLKGVDSTLKIQPAELGDSAVYLCASSLPTGGNSYEQYFGPGTRLTVT.

This chain links TRBV6-6 with TRBJ2-2; 8 bases map to TRBD2. The length of the CDR3 is 16 residues. V lost 4 bases to trimming and J lost 4 bases; unmatched junction nucleotides: 8. Germline CDR1 MNHNY, CDR2 SVGAGI (reference sequence). The CDR3 here is CASSFGSGRVTGELFF. The CDR3 nucleotides read TGTGCCAGCAGTTTCGGGAGCGGGAGAGTCACCGGGGAGCTGTTTTTT.

V usage is TRBV5-6 and J usage is TRBJ1-2, with D unresolved. This CDR3 comprises 14 residues. Germline-derived CDR1 and CDR2 are SGHDT and YYEEEE. The V end was cut by 4 bases, the J end by 3 bases, with 13 bases between. The CDR3, as DNA: TGTGCCAGCAGCCCGACGATGGCGGACTATGGCTACACCTTC. It translates to CASSPTMADYGYTF.

The chain is built from TRBV5-1 and TRBJ2-3, with D possibly matching TRBD2 (5 bases). V lost 2 bases and J 2 bases, leaving 15 bases between the germline ends. CDR3 size: 16 residues. Germline loops: CDR1 SGHRS, CDR2 YFSETQ. CDR3 DNA: TGCGCCAGCAGCTTAAGGTTAACGGGGTACACAGATACGCAGTATTTT. It translates to CASSLRLTGYTDTQYF.

The V call is TRBV7-9, the J call TRBJ1-5; D is undetermined. CDR3 size: 13 residues. Germline loops: CDR1 SEHNR, CDR2 FQNEAQ (reference sequence). V lost 2 bases to trimming and J lost 4 bases, with 6 bases between them. The CDR3 DNA sequence: TGTGCCAGCAGCTTAAATTATAATCAGCCCCAGCATTTT. Translating gives CASSLNYNQPQHF.

The chain couples TRBV5-1 to TRBJ2-1; tentatively, D is TRBD2 (6 bases). The CDR3 contains 15 residues. Germline loops: CDR1 SGHRS, CDR2 YFSETQ. V was cut by 3 bases and J by 7 bases, with 17 bases left in between. The CDR3 DNA sequence: TGCGCCAGCAGCTCCAGGGTGGGGGGAATGAATGAGCAGTTCTTC. It is translated as CASSSRVGGMNEQFF.

The chain joins TRBV19 to TRBJ1-5; TRBD1 aligns across 12 bases. The CDR3 is 14 amino acids. The ends lost 4 bases at V and 7 bases at J; junction bases unmatched: 2. CDR1 is LNHDA, CDR2 SQIVND, per germline (reference sequence). The CDR3 spells CASSTGQGAQPQHF. The CDR3 DNA reads as TGTGCCAGTAGTACGGGACAGGGGGCCCAGCCCCAGCATTTT. Drawing the rest from reference TRBV19 and TRBJ1-5, the complete variable domain is DGGITQSPKYLFRKEGQNVTLSCEQNLNHDAMYWYRQDPGQGLRLIYYSQIVNDFQKGDIAEGYSVSREKKESFPLTVTSAQKNPTAFYLCASSTGQGAQPQHFGDGTRLSIL.

V gene TRBV5-1 combines with J gene TRBJ1-1; 9 bases map to TRBD1. This CDR3 is 15 amino acids long. CDR1 is SGHRS, CDR2 YFSETQ, per germline. After removal of 3 bases from V and 8 bases from J, the junction contained 11 bases not matched to a gene. The CDR3 DNA reads TGCGCCAGCAGCTGGACTACCGGGACAGGGTTCGAAGCTTTCTTT. Translated, it gives CASSWTTGTGFEAFF.

The chain employs TRBV30 and TRBJ1-3; D not resolved. Germline V gives CDR1 GTSNPN, CDR2 SVGIG (reference sequence). The V and J ends lost 2 bases and 6 bases respectively, with 5 bases between them. The CDR3 is 11 amino acids. CDR3 in amino acids: CAWSTENTIYF. In nucleotides, the CDR3 is TGTGCCTGGAGTACAGAAAACACCATATATTTT.

This chain links TRBV19 with TRBJ2-1; D perhaps matches TRBD2 (6 bases). The CDR3 contains 12 residues. V was trimmed by 1 base and J by 12 bases, leaving 10 bases between them. Germline values: CDR1 LNHDA, CDR2 SQIVND (reference sequence). The CDR3 region has the DNA TGTGCCAGTAGTATAGGGCTAGCGCGGCAGTTCTTC. It encodes CASSIGLARQFF.

This clone was observed a few times. The chain links TRBV6-6 to TRBJ2-2; tentative D call: TRBD2 (6 bases). Germline V CDR1 and CDR2: MNHNY, SVGAGI (reference sequence). The CDR3 length is 16 residues. V lost 5 bases, J lost 4 bases, and 17 bases lay in between. This chain's CDR3 is CASSATSSAVTGELFF. DNA for the CDR3: TGTGCCAGCAGTGCCACATCTAGCGCGGTCACCGGGGAGCTGTTTTTT.

The V gene is TRBV6-6, the J gene TRBJ2-2, with TRBD2 as a possible D gene (6 bases). V lost 1 base and J 4 bases, leaving 7 bases between the germline ends. This CDR3 has 14 amino acids. The germline CDR1 and CDR2 sequences are MNHNY and SVGAGI (reference sequence). This chain's CDR3 is CASSYLGGTGELFF. The CDR3 coding sequence is TGTGCCAGCAGTTACTTGGGGGGCACCGGGGAGCTGTTTTTT.

The rearrangement uses TRBV9 and TRBJ2-3, with D perhaps matching TRBD2 (6 bases). V was pared by 4 bases and J by 2 bases, with 11 bases between. CDR1 is SGDLS, CDR2 YYNGEE, per germline. This CDR3 comprises 14 residues. The CDR3 bases are TGTGCCAGCAGCCCGGGAGAGGACACAGATACGCAGTATTTT. It specifies CASSPGEDTDTQYF.

The J gene is TRBJ1-2, the V gene TRBV7-9; 7 bases line up with TRBD1. Germline CDR1 SEHNR, CDR2 FQNEAQ (reference sequence). V was pared by 4 bases and J by 4 bases, with 6 bases of the junction left unmatched. This CDR3 contains 14 residues. The CDR3 sequence is CASSSSTGRYGYTF. The CDR3 region has the DNA TGTGCCAGCAGCTCCTCGACAGGGCGCTATGGCTACACCTTC.

The J gene is TRBJ1-5, the V gene TRBV5-1; no clear D gene. The CDR3 is 13 amino acids. Germline-derived CDR1 and CDR2 are SGHRS and YFSETQ. V lost 9 bases and J 0 bases, leaving 10 bases between the germline ends. The CDR3 spells CATPGFSNQPQHF. The CDR3 region has the DNA TGCGCCACCCCGGGTTTTAGCAATCAGCCCCAGCATTTT.

This clone was counted once. This chain uses TRBV19 with TRBJ1-6; 8 nucleotides match TRBD1. The V and J ends lost 6 bases and 2 bases, in that order; junction bases with no gene match: 3. This CDR3 contains 15 residues. CDR1 is LNHDA, CDR2 SQIVND, per germline (reference sequence). DNA for the CDR3: TGTGCCAGTAGCTCGACAGGGGCCTATAATTCACCCCTCCACTTT. Translation gives CASSSTGAYNSPLHF.

V gene TRBV4-2 combines with J gene TRBJ2-7; 7 bases are shared with TRBD1. Germline assignment: CDR1 LGHNA and CDR2 YNFKEQ. There are 15 residues in the CDR3. With 1 base clipped from V and 6 bases from J, the junction kept 9 bases outside the gene matches. The CDR3 DNA sequence: TGTGCCAGCAGCCAAGCGACCCAGGGGGTGAGCGAGCAGTACTTC. Amino acid sequence: CASSQATQGVSEQYF.

V gene TRBV30 combines with J gene TRBJ2-2; D unclear. V lost 5 bases to trimming and J lost 6 bases, with 10 bases between them. The CDR3 contains 12 residues. Germline V gene lookup returns CDR1 GTSNPN and CDR2 SVGIG (reference sequence). CDR3 sequence (DNA): TGTGCCTGGTGTCCCTCGGCCGGGGAGCTGTTTTTT. This gives the protein CAWCPSAGELFF.

The rearrangement links TRBV7-3 to TRBJ2-2, with 8 nucleotides matching TRBD2. Germline V CDR1 and CDR2: SGHTA, FQGTGA. V shed 1 base and J 5 bases; nucleotides not matched to a gene: 6. The CDR3 length is 16 residues. Here the CDR3 reads CASSLKAGGGTGELFF. CDR3 nucleotide sequence: TGTGCCAGCAGCTTAAAGGCGGGAGGAGGAACCGGGGAGCTGTTTTTT.

V is TRBV30 and J is TRBJ2-3; 7 nucleotides match TRBD2. Trimming cost V 2 bases and J 4 bases; bases outside gene matches: 6. CDR1 is GTSNPN and CDR2 is SVGIG in the germline V gene (reference sequence). The CDR3 runs 14 residues. The chain's CDR3 is CAWSKRLAADTQYF. The DNA for the CDR3 is TGTGCCTGGAGTAAGAGACTAGCCGCAGATACGCAGTATTTT.